These 29 T cell receptor beta chains were all obtained from the same sample, sequenced in a study of blood T cell repertoires in COVID-19. Sequenced by immunoSEQ multiplex PCR; TCRdb stores in-frame clones only, minus some. Of under 60,000 clones listed, approximately 88% are singletons. Sequenced: peripheral blood. The source is a human donor with active COVID-19. The donor label of this sample is uncertain.

The chain joins TRBV5-6 to TRBJ1-5; unclear D gene. V lost 0 bases and J lost 4, with 14 bases in between. This CDR3 has 16 amino acids. CDR1 and CDR2 from the germline V gene are SGHDT and YYEEEE. The CDR3 region has the DNA TGTGCCAGCAGCTTGGGTGTGGGCAGTCGTAATCAGCCCCAGCATTTT. It is translated as CASSLGVGSRNQPQHF.

V gene TRBV3-1 (or the pseudogene TRBV3-2) combines with J gene TRBJ2-3, with 10 bases identical to TRBD2. CDR1 and CDR2 (germline): LGHDT, YNNKEL (reference sequence). The trim removed 4 bases at V and 1 base at J, leaving 5 bases unmatched. The CDR3 sequence is 16 residues long. The CDR3 bases are TGTGCCAGCAGCCCGGGACTAGCGAGAGGCACAGATACGCAGTATTTT. It translates to CASSPGLARGTDTQYF.

A few counts support this clone. This chain uses TRBV16 with TRBJ2-7, with D perhaps TRBD1 (6 bases). The CDR3 extends over 15 amino acids. The germline gives CDR1 KGHSY, CDR2 FQNENV. Trimming removed 2 bases at V and 6 bases at J, with 17 bases between. Written as DNA, the CDR3 is TGTGCCAGCAGCCAAGTGGGACATAACGGGCTCGAGCAGTACTTC. Protein product: CASSQVGHNGLEQYF.

V usage is TRBV6-4 and J usage is TRBJ2-7; 9 bases agree with TRBD1. The CDR3 contains 15 residues. The ends lost 6 bases at V and 2 bases at J; junction bases unmatched: 8. From germline, CDR1 is MRHNA and CDR2 SNTAGT. In DNA, the CDR3 is TGTGCCAGCAGGGTAGGAGGACAGGGGCCCTACGAGCAGTACTTC. It encodes CASRVGGQGPYEQYF.

The chain joins TRBV19 to TRBJ2-7, with D maybe TRBD1 (7 bases). Germline lookup yields CDR1 LNHDA and CDR2 SQIVND (reference sequence). Trimming pared 8 bases from V and 6 bases from J, leaving 14 bases between. The CDR3 is 12 residues long. CDR3 bases: TGTGCCAGTCGCCAGGGGGGAAGCGAGCAGTACTTC. It is translated as CASRQGGSEQYF. Using reference TRBV19 and TRBJ2-7 for the parts outside the CDR3, the full variable domain is DGGITQSPKYLFRKEGQNVTLSCEQNLNHDAMYWYRQDPGQGLRLIYYSQIVNDFQKGDIAEGYSVSREKKESFPLTVTSAQKNPTAFYLCASRQGGSEQYFGPGTRLTVT.

This chain joins TRBV28 and TRBJ1-1; a possible D gene is TRBD1 (5 bases). Per germline, CDR1 MDHEN and CDR2 SYDVKM. V was shortened by 8 bases and J by 3 bases, with 19 bases between the two germline ends. CDR3 length: 15 amino acids. CDR3 coding DNA: TGTGCCAGCTTTCCCTCATCTGCGGGGGACACTGAAGCTTTCTTT. This encodes CASFPSSAGDTEAFF.

This chain joins TRBV2 and TRBJ1-3, with 9 positions matching TRBD1. The germline gives CDR1 SNHLY, CDR2 FYNNEI. The CDR3 is made up of 14 amino acids. V shed 9 bases and J 2 bases; nucleotides not matched to a gene: 5. The CDR3 bases are TGTGCCAGGTACAGGGGGCGCGCTGGAAACACCATATATTTT. Translation: CARYRGRAGNTIYF.

V is TRBV6-1 and J is TRBJ2-2, with 9 bases lining up with TRBD2. After removal of 4 bases from V and 1 base from J, the junction contained 4 bases not matched to a gene. CDR3 length: 16 residues. Germline V gives CDR1 MNHNS, CDR2 SASEGT. The CDR3 region has the DNA TGTGCCAGCAGTGCCCATAGCGGGGGGAACACCGGGGAGCTGTTTTTT. It specifies CASSAHSGGNTGELFF.

The chain carries TRBV6-5 and TRBJ2-1; 7 positions agree with TRBD2. CDR3 length: 15 residues. Germline assignment: CDR1 MNHEY and CDR2 SVGAGI. V shed 5 bases and J 0 bases; nucleotides not matched to a gene: 4. The CDR3: CASSLTSDSYNEQFF. CDR3 nucleotide sequence: TGTGCCAGCAGTCTTACTAGCGACTCCTACAATGAGCAGTTCTTC.

The chain combines TRBV5-1 with TRBJ2-1; TRBD1 or TRBD2 may be the D gene (6 bases each). The CDR3 length is 15 residues. CDR1 and CDR2 (germline): SGHRS, YFSETQ. Between the trimmed V and J ends, which lost 4 bases and 7 bases, there was a span of 18 bases. Here the CDR3 DNA reads TGCGCCAGCAGCCTGGGGGCTAGCGCTAAAAATGAGCAGTTCTTC. This gives the protein CASSLGASAKNEQFF.

The V and J genes are TRBV12-3 or TRBV12-4 and TRBJ1-2, with D possibly being TRBD1 (6 bases). Deletions cut 6 bases from V and 8 bases from J, with 13 bases between. This CDR3 is 12 amino acids long. DNA for the CDR3: TGTGCCAGCAGCCCAGGGGCGGCGGGCTACACCTTC. Amino acids: CASSPGAAGYTF.

V is TRBV19 and J is TRBJ2-1, with TRBD1 identical over 10 bases. Germline V gene data show CDR1 as LNHDA and CDR2 as SQIVND (reference sequence). The CDR3 contains 15 residues. J lost 4 bases, V lost 4 bases, and 4 bases had no gene match. Here the CDR3 reads CASSTRDRGYNEQFF. CDR3 DNA sequence: TGTGCCAGTAGTACCCGGGACAGGGGATACAATGAGCAGTTCTTC.

In this sample, this clone turned up a few times. This chain connects TRBV5-1 to TRBJ1-2, with 9 bases matching TRBD1. With V trimmed by 4 bases and J by 8 bases, 9 bases remained unmatched. Germline V lookup: CDR1 SGHRS, CDR2 YFSETQ. The CDR3 loop spans 14 amino acids. Written as DNA, the CDR3 is TGCGCCAGCAGCCCGACACAGGGGGCCCCGGGCTACACCTTC. This translates into CASSPTQGAPGYTF.

The chain combines TRBV10-3 with TRBJ2-1, with TRBD1 identical over 8 bases. Germline CDR1 reads ENHRY; CDR2 reads SYGVKD. Trimming cost V 4 bases and J 2 bases; bases outside gene matches: 1. CDR3 length: 14 amino acids. In nucleotides, the CDR3 is TGTGCCATCAGTGGACAGGGGCCCTACAATGAGCAGTTCTTC. It translates to CAISGQGPYNEQFF.

J is TRBJ2-3 and V is TRBV5-1; no firm D call. This CDR3 is 15 amino acids long. Trimming stripped 1 base from V and 3 bases from J, with 12 bases between. Per germline, CDR1 SGHRS and CDR2 YFSETQ. CDR3: CASSLSLGVTDTQYF. The CDR3 DNA follows: TGCGCCAGCAGCTTGTCCCTAGGAGTAACAGATACGCAGTATTTT.

The genes are TRBV11-2 and TRBJ1-1; 10 bases map to TRBD1. Germline V gives CDR1 SGHAT, CDR2 FQNNGV. This CDR3 is built from 14 residues. With V trimmed by 3 bases and J by 5 bases, 3 bases remained unmatched. CDR3 coding DNA: TGTGCCAGCAGCTTGACAGGGGGCAGAACTGAAGCTTTCTTT. This codes for CASSLTGGRTEAFF. The full variable domain, its missing parts supplied by reference TRBV11-2 and TRBJ1-1, is EAGVAQSPRYKIIEKRQSVAFWCNPISGHATLYWYQQILGQGPKLLIQFQNNGVVDDSQLPKDRFSAERLKGVDSTLKIQPAKLEDSAVYLCASSLTGGRTEAFFGQGTRLTVV.

This clone was detected only once. The chain uses TRBV5-4 and TRBJ1-6; D gene uncertain. Trimming left V 4 bases short and J 12 bases short, with 17 bases between. Germline assignment: CDR1 SGHNT and CDR2 YYREEE (reference sequence). This CDR3 is 14 amino acids long. The CDR3 here is CASSLTGLVGPLHF. The CDR3 bases are TGTGCCAGCAGCCTGACGGGATTGGTGGGACCCCTCCACTTT.

V is TRBV2 and J is TRBJ2-7, with TRBD1 identical over 10 bases. Germline CDR1 and CDR2: SNHLY and FYNNEI. CDR3 length: 15 amino acids. With V trimmed by 8 bases and J by 10 bases, 17 bases remained unmatched. CDR3 region: CASGLSPGQGFFQYF. The CDR3 DNA follows: TGTGCCAGCGGGCTTTCTCCGGGACAGGGGTTTTTTCAGTACTTC.

The V and J genes are TRBV6-5 and TRBJ1-2; D is ambiguous. V was shortened by 0 bases and J by 5 bases, with 10 bases between the two germline ends. The CDR3 consists of 14 residues. Germline CDR1 MNHEY, CDR2 SVGAGI. CDR3 region: CASSYSGGIYGYTF. In nucleotides, the CDR3 is TGTGCCAGCAGTTACTCAGGAGGAATTTATGGCTACACCTTC.

This clone was recorded once. The genes are TRBV2 and TRBJ2-7; the D gene is possibly TRBD1 (6 bases). Trimming stripped 7 bases from V and 0 bases from J, with 13 bases between. CDR3 length: 14 residues. CDR1 is SNHLY and CDR2 is FYNNEI in the germline V gene. In DNA, the CDR3 is TGTGCCAGCAAAGAGGGGGTAAGCTCCTACGAGCAGTACTTC. It translates to CASKEGVSSYEQYF.

This chain joins TRBV21-1 and TRBJ1-5; TRBD1, as called in the table, went unchecked against the DNA. TRBV21-1 corresponds to a pseudogene. The CDR3 length is 14 residues. CDR3 nucleotides: TGTGCCAGCAGCAGAACAGGAACAGAGCAGCCCCAGCATTTT. Residues: CASSRTGTEQPQHF.

This clone was counted a single time. The chain has TRBV6-5 and TRBJ2-3; 11 positions agree with TRBD2. The CDR3 has 14 residues. Germline assignment: CDR1 MNHEY and CDR2 SVGAGI. The V gene end was trimmed by 5 bases and the J gene end by 5 bases; junction bases not matched to a gene: 3. The CDR3 DNA reads as TGTGCCAGCAGTACCACTAGCGGGGGAGATACGCAGTATTTT. Its protein product is CASSTTSGGDTQYF.

The genes are TRBV4-2 and TRBJ1-1, with D tentatively TRBD1 (5 bases). V was pared by 3 bases and J by 4 bases, with 12 bases between. Per the germline V gene, CDR1 is LGHNA and CDR2 is YNFKEQ. CDR3 length: 14 amino acids. The CDR3: CASSHPGMGTEAFF. The CDR3 bases are TGTGCCAGCAGCCACCCAGGGATGGGCACTGAAGCTTTCTTT.

The V and J genes are TRBV3-1 (or the pseudogene TRBV3-2) and TRBJ1-4, with D uncertain. The CDR3 runs to 14 residues. V shed 5 bases and J shed 4 bases, with 11 bases lying between them. Germline V gives CDR1 LGHDT, CDR2 YNNKEL (reference sequence). The CDR3 sequence is CASSDEERNEKLFF. Here the CDR3 DNA reads TGTGCCAGCAGCGATGAGGAGCGTAATGAAAAACTGTTTTTT.

The chain links TRBV5-8 to TRBJ1-3; 7 bases are shared with TRBD1. Germline V gene sequence: CDR1 SGHTS, CDR2 YDEGEE. V lost 5 bases and J lost 2; bases outside the gene matches: 7. The CDR3 covers 15 residues. The CDR3 nucleotides are TGTGCCAGCAGTTCAGAGGGGGCGCCTGGAAACACCATATATTTT. This gives the protein CASSSEGAPGNTIYF.

The rearrangement joins TRBV7-9 to TRBJ1-2; no definite D call. V lost 5 bases and J 0 bases, leaving 10 bases between the germline ends. Germline V gene lookup returns CDR1 SEHNR and CDR2 FQNEAQ (reference sequence). The length of the CDR3 is 14 residues. CDR3: CASSPRLANYGYTF. The CDR3 coding sequence is TGTGCCAGCAGCCCACGGTTAGCTAACTATGGCTACACCTTC.

The rearrangement links TRBV9 to TRBJ1-6, with unresolved D. Trimming stripped 6 bases from V and 2 bases from J, with 12 bases between. CDR1 SGDLS and CDR2 YYNGEE come from the germline V gene. The CDR3 length is 15 residues. The CDR3 DNA sequence: TGTGCCAGCACCCAGTCCGGGACCTATAATTCACCCCTCCACTTT. Translating gives CASTQSGTYNSPLHF.

The chain employs TRBV5-1 and TRBJ2-1, with 7 bases lining up with TRBD1. The J segment lost 9 bases and the V segment lost 2 bases, leaving 8 bases of the junction unmatched. Germline CDR1 is SGHRS and CDR2 is YFSETQ. This CDR3 is 14 amino acids long. Written as DNA, the CDR3 is TGCGCCAGCAGCTTAGAACAGGGGTTAGGTGAGCAGTTCTTC. Its protein product is CASSLEQGLGEQFF.

The chain combines TRBV3-1 (or the pseudogene TRBV3-2) with TRBJ2-5; D possibly corresponds to TRBD1 (5 bases). Germline assignment: CDR1 LGHDT and CDR2 YNNKEL (reference sequence). The CDR3 extends over 13 amino acids. Trimming left V 3 bases short and J 4 bases short, with 9 bases between. CDR3 coding DNA: TGTGCCAGCAGCCAGCAGGGTCGAGAGACCCAGTACTTC. It specifies CASSQQGRETQYF.